This TCR beta chain came from a study of CD8 T cells in ankylosing spondylitis. Study-wide results and caveats: The study identified a TCR beta motif of about eight highly homologous variants that appeared characteristic of ankylosing spondylitis blood.

The CDR3 length is 15 residues. Trimming shortened V by 3 bases and J by 3 bases, and 14 bases separated the two germline ends. Quantitative molecular-barcoded 5'-RACE generated the TCR beta libraries. Each CDR3 protein gets one entry after TCRdb re-called the 5' RACE reads with MiXCR. The data contain about 210,000 distinct CDR3 sequences, around 7.9% of them singletons. This clonotype has ten or more counts. Its antigen remains unidentified. The rearrangement uses TRBV12-3 or TRBV12-4 and TRBJ2-5, with D maybe TRBD1 (7 bases). The clonotype was recovered from a male donor with ankylosing spondylitis. The sequenced sample was blood, either unsorted or a sorted T cell fraction (not recorded which). Here the CDR3 DNA reads TGTGCCAGCAGTTTCCGCCGCGGGACAGAAGAGACCCAGTACTTC. Amino acids: CASSFRRGTEETQYF.